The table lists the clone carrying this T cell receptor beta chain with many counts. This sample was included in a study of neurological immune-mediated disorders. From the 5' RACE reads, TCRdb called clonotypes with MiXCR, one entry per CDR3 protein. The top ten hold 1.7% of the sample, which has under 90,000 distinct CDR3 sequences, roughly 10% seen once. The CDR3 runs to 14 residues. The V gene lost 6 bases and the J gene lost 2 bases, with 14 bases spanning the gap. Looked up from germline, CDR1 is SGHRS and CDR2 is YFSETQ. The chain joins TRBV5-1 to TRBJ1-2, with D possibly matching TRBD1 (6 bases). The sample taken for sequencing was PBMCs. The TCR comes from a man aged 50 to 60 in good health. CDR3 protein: CASTPFGTNYGYTF. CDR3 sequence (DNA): TGCGCCAGCACCCCATTCGGGACAAACTATGGCTACACCTTC.